This T cell receptor beta chain came from a study of shared clonotypes between healthy human individuals. Authors' data handling: Filtering differed since immunoSEQ provided only junctions, with no quality scores. Generated by immunoSEQ multiplex PCR, the TCRdb table keeps only in-frame clones and is missing some. V, J and clone size were drawn from that table, and D and trimming were deduced from the DNA. The sample consists of around 2.3 million clones, roughly 95% of them appearing once. The study's findings and limits: Generally, naive subsets came out with larger estimated richness than memory subsets. Owing to a small donor count, the genetic and exposure-history diversity represented was limited.

Per germline, CDR1 MNHNY and CDR2 SVGAGI (reference sequence). The ends were cut back, 2 bases at V and 2 bases at J, with 6 bases in the middle. This CDR3 region has 13 residues. This clone occurred a few times. Antigen specificity is unknown. The identical CDR3 is also encoded by other nucleotide sequences in the sample. The receptor comes from a man aged 18 to 29 in good health. Sequenced input: naive CD4+ T cells sorted from blood. The sample's subset: CD45RA+ positively selected. This chain joins TRBV6-6 and TRBJ1-1; a weak D match, TRBD1 (5 bases). CDR3 bases: TGTGCCAGCAGTTACGGGGGAAACACTGAAGCTTTCTTT. Translation gives CASSYGGNTEAFF.